This T cell receptor (beta chain) was identified in a study of shared clonotypes between healthy human individuals (TCRdb year 2020). Turning to the overall study: The cohort included three men and a couple of women between 18 and 49 years of age. Per donor, three plates each were used for CD4 naive and CD4 memory, two for CD8 naive, and one for CD8 memory. To estimate repertoire size and how much clonotype sharing occurs between individuals, the study deeply sequenced the blood TCR repertoires of five healthy adults. Libraries were prepared and TCR repertoires were sequenced by different laboratories using diverse techniques, in order to increase sequencing depth and limit assay-specific biases. Per donor, leukapheresis produced somewhere between about 0.94 and 9.5 billion PBMCs. Points the paper makes about the study in general: Sampling was restricted to blood, and TCR repertoires in tissue are likely to differ from TCR repertoires in blood. Rarefaction of sorted-subset datasets indicated incomplete sequencing despite the large sequencing depth. Naive subsets generally had larger estimated clonotype richness than memory subsets did. The genetic and exposure-history diversity represented was limited by the small number of donors. Higher generation probabilities were observed for clonotypes shared by all four sorted-subset donors than for non-shared clonotypes. Pairwise subsampling led to the expectation that sequencing depth would affect the degree of clonotype sharing among donors. When several donors were compared, the shared fraction of clonotypes was about 5% for naive CD4, 3% to 4% for naive CD8, 2% to 2.5% for memory CD4, and 0.35% to 0.4% for memory CD8.

The CDR3 goes from the cysteine to the phenylalanine over 14 residues. Only the CDR3 part of the read is kept: 42 bases, read in frame from the first base. CDR1 and CDR2 (SGHRS, YFSETQ) derive from the germline V gene. V loses 4 bases, J loses 5 bases, and the germline ends lie 12 bases apart. Turning to this clone: Its antigen has not been determined. Base qualities are not recorded, but no much larger clone differs from it by a single base.

Using the deep immunoSEQ assay, multiplex PCR amplified TCR CDR3 regions from genomic DNA. For each cell subset, the extracted genomic DNA was distributed evenly across all wells of several immunoSEQ 96-well plates, and each plate served as one replicate. For sorted subsets, 200 to 250 ng of genomic DNA, equivalent to about 30,000 T cell genomes, went into each replicate PCR. The purified libraries were quantified using a Qubit 3.0 fluorometer, sized with a Bioanalyzer 2100, and then quantified again using the KAPA Library Quantification kit. Every immunoSEQ 96-well plate was sequenced on a separate single-read 150-cycle Illumina NextSeq 550 flow cell. The paper's processing steps were these. Because the immunoSEQ output held only junctional sequences and lacked quality scores, the filtering could not match the filtering applied to full-length reads. Sequences were annotated with PyIR, a Python wrapper for IgBLAST v1.9, using IMGT germline references to assign V/J genes and CDR3. Any read was removed if the V/J assignment was weak (E-value above 1e-6), the CDR3 was missing, or the read contained stop codons, out-of-frame junctions, or ambiguous translated residues. V3J clonotypes were defined as sequences sharing an identical inferred V gene, J gene, and CDR3 amino acid sequence. Percentage overlap between repertoires was computed as shared unique clonotypes divided by the size of the smaller repertoire. RTK rarefaction, the Chao1 estimator, and Recon v2.1 estimates of unobserved clonotypes were used to assess repertoire richness. Generation probabilities were computed with OLGA for all TCRbeta clonotypes obtained by the gDNA method from a few donors. TCRdb took this table from immuneACCESS and kept in-frame rearrangements with V and J called. Such tables lack part of the clones; where checked against another copy, unresolved V genes explain under half of the gap, and the rest is unexplained. The D gene and trimming were derived from the DNA, and the V and J assignments and clone size from that table. The sample table lists just over 2,000,000 clones, roughly 94% of them with a count of one. The top ten clones comprise 0.1% to 0.15% of the sample.

The donors were healthy, HIV-negative adults who had no recently reported acute infections or vaccinations. Every donor was a Caucasian adult living in Nashville, Tennessee, USA. CD4+ T cells were enriched through magnetic negative selection, after which naive cells were positively selected on CD45RA and the remaining negative fraction served as the memory subset. Blood was obtained by leukapheresis, after which PBMCs were separated by Ficoll-Histopaque density gradient centrifugation and cryopreserved in liquid nitrogen vapor phase. Analytical flow cytometry was used to check the purity and quantity of each magnetically sorted T cell population. Genomic DNA was isolated from each sorted fraction and quantified by UV absorbance on a Nanodrop 2000c.

The sequence is built from TRBV5-1 and TRBJ1-4; the best D guess is TRBD1, with 5 bases matching. The sequence was obtained from a man aged 18 to 30 in good health. The sample consisted of naive CD4+ T cells sorted from blood. This sample's cell subset or site label indicates: CD45RA+ positively selected. Read as DNA, the sequence is TGCGCCAGCAGCCTCCGGGGGTTAAATGAAAAACTGTTTTTT. It encodes CASSLRGLNEKLFF.